This entry describes one T cell receptor beta chain. The antigen remains undetermined. The data derive from a study of shared clonotypes between healthy human individuals. Findings and limits, study-wide: A handful of donors held about 4.5% of naive CD4 clonotypes in common.

CD45RO-negative cells were positively selected for CCR7, leaving out terminally differentiated effector memory CD45RA+ cells. The CDR3 is 14 residues long. Germline CDR1 SGHRS, CDR2 YFSETQ. V lost 1 base to trimming and J lost 1 base, with 8 bases between them. Sequenced by immunoSEQ multiplex PCR; TCRdb stores in-frame clones only, minus some. The sample includes some 630,000 clones, about 95% of them seen just once. This receptor was taken from a woman aged 30 to 39 in good health. The gene calls are TRBV5-1 and TRBJ1-1; no reliable D call. The specimen was naive CD8+ T cells sorted from blood. CDR3 coding DNA: TGCGCCAGCAGCTTGAGGGTAGGGAACACTGAAGCTTTCTTT. It codes for CASSLRVGNTEAFF.